This T cell receptor beta chain is from a study of response to subunit inactivated influenza vaccine. The CDR3 is 14 amino acids. Germline CDR1 and CDR2: LGHNA and YNFKEQ. V shed 0 bases and J shed 7 bases, with 12 bases lying between them. From the RT-PCR reads, TCRdb called clonotypes with MiXCR, one entry per CDR3 protein. The sample consists of more than 550,000 distinct CDR3 sequences, around 11% of them appearing once. This clonotype was counted a few times. Its antigen is undetermined. The study's findings and limits: Authors suggested that a seasonal influenza vaccination recruits few new T cells each time.

The chain is built from TRBV4-2 and TRBJ2-5; D unclear. The receptor's source is a man in his forties or fifties who received an inactivated influenza vaccine. The starting material was PBMCs from blood, obtained on the day of vaccination. The CDR3 DNA follows: TGTGCCAGCAGCCAAGATCCGGAGACCGGGACCCAGTACTTC. Translation: CASSQDPETGTQYF.